The sequence of this TCR beta chain was determined in a study of blood T cell repertoires in COVID-19. Study-level background: COVID-19 samples, acute and convalescent, were from the United States, Italy and Spain.

The CDR3 runs 13 residues. Trimming removed 6 bases at V and 3 bases at J, with 11 bases between. This study enrolled people aged about 18 to 100 from approximately 25 US geographic areas. Recovered status applied to Cohort 3 donors who had two consecutive negative PCRs. It also applied to those with clearance or with symptom resolution. Sequenced by immunoSEQ multiplex PCR; TCRdb stores in-frame clones only, minus some. This table holds over 120,000 clones, approximately 90% found once. The rearrangement uses TRBV12-3 or TRBV12-4 and TRBJ1-2; D may be TRBD1 (5 bases). The receptor comes from a man aged 45-60 years who had recovered from COVID-19. Sequences were obtained from PBMCs or T cells enriched from blood (not recorded which). The CDR3 loop is CASSPGQYYGYTF. The CDR3 DNA sequence: TGTGCCAGCAGCCCCGGACAATACTATGGCTACACCTTC.